The text below deals with one TCR beta chain. Its antigen is still unknown. No quality values exist for individual bases; no much larger clone is one base distant. Sample time point, as interpreted from the label and publication: baseline before first vaccination. Vaccinee samples were obtained from the UK trials COV001 and COV002, which included a single-blind randomized controlled phase 2/3 trial of AZD1222 (ChAdOx1 nCoV-19) in healthy adults. For TCRbeta chain sequencing, PBMC samples were collected from trial participants at day 0 and at day 28 after the second dose. The data derive from a study of T cell responses to AZD1222 COVID-19 vaccine (dated by TCRdb to the early 2020s). For the wider study: AZD1222 recipients whose second dose came at about 4 weeks and those whose second dose came at about 12 weeks were combined into one group, since spike-specific TCR depth and breadth did not differ between the two schedules. A total of 240 or so trial participants underwent TCR sequencing, of whom about 200 had received two doses of AZD1222 and around 25 had received two doses of the MenACWY control vaccine. Trial participants were enrolled by age into 18-55, 56-69 and 70-plus year subgroups, with 148, 28 and 57 TCR-sequenced participants respectively. General conclusions and limits of the study: After two AZD1222 doses, both the breadth and the depth of spike-specific TCRs were significantly higher than at day 0 and than in MenACWY recipients. Reportedly, almost half of the unique spike-specific TCRs recognized epitopes lying outside the regions that are mutated in the B.1.351 and B.1.1.7 variants. Participants were mostly white British and included more females than males, and it was suggested by the authors that clonal diversity may have been underestimated. Vaccine-associated CD4 TCRs spanned the whole spike protein, with dominant responses in regions 160-218 and 743-854. Conclusions about previously exposed vaccinees were limited because only 5 or 6 AZD1222 recipients were SARS-CoV-2 seropositive at baseline. The 56-69-year group was small, and its depth increase did not reach significance, likely because of low power. Because no samples from the day 14 peak response were available, repertoires could be characterized only after the peak T cell response.

The CDR3 regions of human TCRbeta chains were subjected to immunosequencing. Concerning the study's data processing: TCRs in the repertoires were compared against a reference library of SARS-CoV-2-specific TCRs that had been generated with the MIRA antigen-specificity platform. Breadth was defined as the fraction of unique TCRs that were SARS-CoV-2-associated, and depth was defined as the fraction of total T cells that were SARS-CoV-2-associated. Using the MIRA data, each spike-specific TCR was assigned both to the spike region to which the TCR was reactive and to a CD4 or CD8 class. Log10-transformed breadth and depth values were compared by one-way ANOVA with Sidak's multiple comparisons tests. The source is immuneACCESS, and TCRdb retained only in-frame sequences with V and J called. Part of the clones is not carried over; for the studies checked, unresolved V genes explain less than half of this, and the remainder is unexplained. D and trimming come from the DNA, and the V and J calls and clone size come from that table. The sample table lists 150,000 or so clones, around nine tenths of them with a count of one. The leading ten clones occupy 4% to 6% of the sample.

V is reduced by 7 bases and J by 2 bases, leaving a spacing of 20 bases between them. CDR1 and CDR2 (MDHEN, SYDVKM) derive from the germline V gene. Including cysteine and phenylalanine, the CDR3 has 16 amino acids. The CDR3 DNA has 48 bases and is translated from base 1. Sequencing used peripheral blood, obtained on day 0 of AZD1222 vaccination. This receptor was identified in an adult in good health. The sequence is built from TRBV28 and TRBJ1-2; tentative D gene TRBD1, with 5 bases matching. The CDR3 region reads CASTRPGQSGNYGYTF. DNA sequence: TGTGCCAGCACCCGCCCCGGACAATCGGGGAACTATGGCTACACCTTC.